One sample yielded the 29 T cell receptor beta chains listed below, sequenced in a study of T cell responses to AZD1222 COVID-19 vaccine. Profiling relied on immunoSEQ multiplex PCR, and the TCRdb table lists in-frame clones only, not all of them. This table has about 140,000 clones, 92% appearing once. The sample in question was peripheral blood, obtained 28 days after the second AZD1222 dose. The receptors come from an adult who received the AZD1222 COVID-19 vaccine.

The chain uses TRBV2 and TRBJ2-5; 8 bases agree with TRBD2. Trimming removed 7 bases from V and 3 bases from J; junction bases left unmatched: 1. This CDR3 comprises 12 residues. Germline V gene data show CDR1 as SNHLY and CDR2 as FYNNEI. The CDR3 coding sequence is TGTGCCAGCATAGCGGGAAAAGAGACCCAGTACTTC. Its translation: CASIAGKETQYF.

The chain combines TRBV7-2 with TRBJ2-5; 9 bases are shared with TRBD2. Germline-derived CDR1 and CDR2 are SGHTA and FQGNSA. The CDR3 sequence is 16 residues long. V was pared by 5 bases and J by 4 bases, with 11 bases of the junction left unmatched. In DNA, the CDR3 is TGTGCCAGCAGCCCACTTAGCGGGAGAGGCCCAGAGACCCAGTACTTC. Encoded protein: CASSPLSGRGPETQYF. The full variable domain, completed using reference TRBV7-2 and TRBJ2-5, is GAGVSQSPSNKVTEKGKDVELRCDPISGHTALYWYRQSLGQGLEFLIYFQGNSAPDKSGLPSDRFSAERTGGSVSTLTIQRTQQEDSAVYLCASSPLSGRGPETQYFGPGTRLLVL.

The CDR3 spells CASSLAWGETQYF. In nucleotides, the CDR3 is TGTGCCAGCAGTTTAGCTTGGGGAGAGACCCAGTACTTC. The chain is built from TRBV12-3 or TRBV12-4 and TRBJ2-5, with D unclear. V was cut by 0 bases and J by 4 bases, with 6 bases left in between. CDR3 length: 13 amino acids.

The chain recombines TRBV4-3 with TRBJ1-4; TRBD1 is a possible D gene (5 bases). This CDR3 region has 15 residues. The V and J ends lost 1 base and 7 bases respectively, with 13 bases between them. Germline lookup yields CDR1 LGHNA and CDR2 YSLEER. For the CDR3, the DNA is TGCGCCAGCAGCCAAGGAAGGGGCTTGGGTGAAAAACTGTTTTTT. Amino acids: CASSQGRGLGEKLFF.

This clone appeared once. This chain links TRBV7-2 with TRBJ2-5, with D hard to call. Germline CDR1 SGHTA, CDR2 FQGNSA. The CDR3 sequence is 15 residues long. The V end lost 3 bases, the J end lost 5 bases, and 16 bases lay between the germline ends. CDR3 nucleotide sequence: TGTGCCAGCAGCTTCCCGCCGGGCACCGGGGAGACCCAGTACTTC. Translation: CASSFPPGTGETQYF.

The chain carries TRBV29-1 and TRBJ2-1; tentative D call: TRBD1 (6 bases). V lost 3 bases and J lost 7, with 16 bases in between. This CDR3 has 14 amino acids. Germline values: CDR1 SQVTM, CDR2 ANQGSEA. DNA for the CDR3: TGCAGCGTTGAGGGGGCAGATTGGGTAAATGAGCAGTTCTTC. Protein: CSVEGADWVNEQFF.

This chain joins TRBV29-1 and TRBJ2-4; the D gene is possibly TRBD1 (5 bases). Trimming took 1 base from V and 6 from J, leaving 10 bases between them. The V gene's germline CDR1 is SQVTM and CDR2 ANQGSEA. There are 13 residues in the CDR3. The CDR3 nucleotides read TGCAGCGTTGAAGGAGCCCAGGGAAACATTCAGTACTTC. Amino acids: CSVEGAQGNIQYF.

The chain links TRBV19 to TRBJ1-5; D gene unclear. In germline, CDR1 is LNHDA, CDR2 SQIVND (reference sequence). The CDR3 is 13 residues long. Trimming took 3 bases from V and 3 from J, leaving 6 bases between them. CDR3 nucleotides: TGTGCCAGTAGTATTTCTCACAATCAGCCCCAGCATTTT. Protein: CASSISHNQPQHF.

The chain joins TRBV10-3 to TRBJ1-2, with 8 nucleotides matching TRBD1. Germline V gene sequence: CDR1 ENHRY, CDR2 SYGVKD. The junction had 10 bases not matched to a gene; V was cut back by 5 bases and J by 8 bases. This CDR3 is built from 14 residues. The CDR3 nucleotides are TGTGCCATCAGTTCAGGGGGCGCGATTACCGGCTACACCTTC. Encoded protein: CAISSGGAITGYTF.

The chain combines TRBV5-1 with TRBJ1-3, with no clear D. V lost 3 bases and J lost 4, with 20 bases in between. The length of the CDR3 is 17 residues. Germline V gene data show CDR1 as SGHRS and CDR2 as YFSETQ. CDR3 residues: CASSSAREGPLGNTIYF. The CDR3 DNA is TGCGCCAGCAGCTCCGCCCGGGAGGGCCCCTTGGGAAACACCATATATTTT.

The chain is built from TRBV4-3 and TRBJ1-1; D call uncertain. Germline loops: CDR1 LGHNA, CDR2 YSLEER. This CDR3 has 13 residues. Deletions cut 3 bases from V and 5 bases from J, with 10 bases between. In nucleotides, the CDR3 is TGCGCCAGCAGCCAGGGCTTGAGGACTGAAGCTTTCTTT. Its protein is CASSQGLRTEAFF.

The chain combines TRBV7-9 with TRBJ2-7; D is uncertain. V lost 6 bases, J lost 4 bases, and 7 bases lay in between. This CDR3 has 11 amino acids. Germline loops: CDR1 SEHNR, CDR2 FQNEAQ (reference sequence). CDR3 amino acids: CASSNGYEQYF. CDR3 sequence (DNA): TGTGCCAGCAGTAATGGATACGAGCAGTACTTC. The whole variable domain, filled in from reference TRBV7-9 and TRBJ2-7, reads DTGVSQNPRHKITKRGQNVTFRCDPISEHNRLYWYRQTLGQGPEFLTYFQNEAQLEKSRLLSDRFSAERPKGSFSTLEIQRTEQGDSAMYLCASSNGYEQYFGPGTRLTVT.

The chain is built from TRBV5-8 and TRBJ2-5; perhaps D is TRBD1 or TRBD2 (6 bases each). There are 15 residues in the CDR3. Germline CDR1 is SGHTS and CDR2 is YDEGEE. V was cut by 4 bases and J by 1 base, with 14 bases left in between. CDR3: CASSRITGAQETQYF. Here the CDR3 DNA reads TGTGCCAGCAGCCGGATCACGGGGGCCCAAGAGACCCAGTACTTC.

Here the CDR3 reads CASSSGQGGSTDTQYF. DNA for the CDR3: TGTGCCAGCAGCTCAGGACAGGGTGGAAGCACAGATACGCAGTATTTT. The V gene is TRBV7-3, the J gene TRBJ2-3, with 8 bases fitting TRBD1. Germline values: CDR1 SGHTA, CDR2 FQGTGA. Losses at the gene ends were 4 bases for V and 0 bases for J; bases not matched to a gene: 6. CDR3 length: 16 residues. The variable domain in full, with the rest retrieved from reference TRBV7-3 and TRBJ2-3, is GAGVSQTPSNKVTEKGKYVELRCDPISGHTALYWYRQSLGQGPEFLIYFQGTGAADDSGLPNDRFFAVRPEGSVSTLKIQRTERGDSAVYLCASSSGQGGSTDTQYFGPGTRLTVL.

In this sample, this clone turned up once. The chain links TRBV19 to TRBJ1-1; maybe TRBD1 (5 bases). The CDR3 is 14 residues long. V shed 10 bases and J shed 4 bases, with 19 bases lying between them. Germline V lookup: CDR1 LNHDA, CDR2 SQIVND (reference sequence). CDR3 protein: CATGLGGWSTEAFF. CDR3 sequence (DNA): TGTGCCACAGGCTTGGGGGGGTGGTCCACTGAAGCTTTCTTT.

This clone was found a few times. The rearrangement joins TRBV6-6 to TRBJ2-2; weak D call: TRBD2 (5 bases). Trimming left V 4 bases short and J 7 bases short, with 13 bases between. The CDR3 extends over 14 amino acids. Germline CDR1 and CDR2: MNHNY and SVGAGI (reference sequence). CDR3 amino acids: CASSSELEGGELFF. As DNA, the CDR3 is TGTGCCAGCAGTTCCGAACTAGAAGGCGGGGAGCTGTTTTTT.

The chain has TRBV10-3 and TRBJ2-1; 10 bases fit TRBD2. This CDR3 is 15 amino acids long. Germline trimming cut 10 bases from V and 6 bases from J; bases unmatched to any gene: 12. Germline V gene sequence: CDR1 ENHRY, CDR2 SYGVKD. This CDR3 reads CATEGSGGARNEQFF. In DNA, the CDR3 is TGTGCCACCGAAGGAAGCGGGGGGGCTCGCAATGAGCAGTTCTTC.

The chain combines TRBV7-2 with TRBJ2-4, with TRBD1 matching over 9 bases. This CDR3 contains 14 residues. Germline CDR1 reads SGHTA; CDR2 reads FQGNSA. V shed 5 bases and J 9 bases; nucleotides not matched to a gene: 8. DNA of the CDR3: TGTGCCAGCAGCCAAGGGACAGGGAAGGGCATTCAGTACTTC. Its translation is CASSQGTGKGIQYF.

This rearrangement joins TRBV25-1 to TRBJ2-2, with a possible D match to TRBD2 (6 bases). The CDR3 consists of 15 residues. Germline values: CDR1 MGHDK, CDR2 SYGVNS. V was pared by 4 bases and J by 6 bases, with 15 bases between. The CDR3 DNA sequence: TGTGCCAGCAGTGTTCCCGGGACTCTCTCCGGGGAGCTGTTTTTT. Encoded protein: CASSVPGTLSGELFF.

V gene TRBV5-6 combines with J gene TRBJ2-7; no clear D gene. From germline, CDR1 is SGHDT and CDR2 YYEEEE. The length of the CDR3 is 11 residues. Trimming pared 4 bases from V and 1 base from J, leaving 3 bases between. CDR3 DNA sequence: TGTGCCAGCAGCCAATCCTACGAGCAGTACTTC. This sequence encodes CASSQSYEQYF.

This chain joins TRBV27 and TRBJ1-6; no definite D call. The length of the CDR3 is 13 residues. CDR1 is MNHEY, CDR2 SMNVEV, per germline (reference sequence). The V end lost 6 bases, the J end lost 9 bases, and 12 bases lay between the germline ends. CDR3 sequence (DNA): TGTGCCAGCAGCAATCGGGGTGGTTCACCCCTCCACTTT. Protein product: CASSNRGGSPLHF.

The chain carries TRBV6-2 or TRBV6-3 and TRBJ2-3; no reliable D call. V was shortened by 2 bases and J by 9 bases, with 12 bases between the two germline ends. The CDR3 is 13 residues long. Germline CDR1 and CDR2: MNHEY and SVGEGT. The CDR3 nucleotides read TGTGCCAGCAGTTACGGACCCCCAAACACGCAGTATTTT. This gives the protein CASSYGPPNTQYF.

The V gene is TRBV6-4, the J gene TRBJ2-7; maybe TRBD1 (5 bases). The CDR3 has 14 amino acids. The germline V gene has CDR1 MRHNA and CDR2 SNTAGT. The germline V and J ends were trimmed by 7 bases and 0 bases, with 13 bases remaining between them. CDR3 loop: CASTKDTCSYEQYF. CDR3 in DNA: TGTGCCAGCACTAAGGACACCTGCTCCTACGAGCAGTACTTC.

In nucleotides, the CDR3 is TGCGCCAGCAGCCAAGATTCAGGGTTGGATCAGCCCCAGCATTTT. Translating gives CASSQDSGLDQPQHF. J is TRBJ1-5 and V is TRBV4-1; perhaps TRBD1 as D (5 bases). The CDR3 is 15 residues long. CDR1 and CDR2 from the germline V gene are MGHRA and YSYEKL. V lost 0 bases, J lost 5 bases, and 11 bases lay in between.

This rearrangement joins TRBV4-1 to TRBJ1-1, with a possible D match to TRBD1 (6 bases). This CDR3 contains 14 residues. Trimming took 0 bases from V and 10 from J, leaving 15 bases between them. Per the germline V gene, CDR1 is MGHRA and CDR2 is YSYEKL. DNA of the CDR3: TGCGCCAGCAGCCAAGATATTGGGGACACCGGAGCTTTCTTT. Translating gives CASSQDIGDTGAFF.

This chain links TRBV18 with TRBJ2-6; D is undetermined. The germline gives CDR1 KGHSH, CDR2 LQKENI. There are 14 residues in the CDR3. V lost 6 bases to trimming and J lost 0 bases, with 6 bases between them. The CDR3 coding sequence is TGTGCCAGCTCCGAAATCTCTGGGGCCAACGTCCTGACTTTC. This translates into CASSEISGANVLTF.

V usage is TRBV5-5 and J usage is TRBJ1-2; the D is unclear. The CDR3 consists of 14 residues. Germline V gene data show CDR1 as SGHKS and CDR2 as YYEKEE (reference sequence). V lost 0 bases, J lost 3 bases, and 9 bases lay in between. CDR3 coding DNA: TGTGCCAGCAGCTTGGGTAGGGTAGACTATGGCTACACCTTC. As protein: CASSLGRVDYGYTF.

The genes are TRBV7-2 and TRBJ1-1; D call uncertain. Trimming removed 5 bases at V and 2 bases at J, with 12 bases between. Looked up from germline, CDR1 is SGHTA and CDR2 is FQGNSA. This CDR3 comprises 14 residues. The CDR3 DNA is TGTGCCAGCAGCGCTCAGGTGCTTAACACTGAAGCTTTCTTT. This codes for CASSAQVLNTEAFF. Variable domain in full (rest from reference TRBV7-2 and TRBJ1-1): GAGVSQSPSNKVTEKGKDVELRCDPISGHTALYWYRQSLGQGLEFLIYFQGNSAPDKSGLPSDRFSAERTGGSVSTLTIQRTQQEDSAVYLCASSAQVLNTEAFFGQGTRLTVV.

V is TRBV9 and J is TRBJ1-2, with unresolved D. This CDR3 is 17 amino acids long. Germline loops: CDR1 SGDLS, CDR2 YYNGEE. V was trimmed by 3 bases and J by 5 bases, leaving 23 bases between them. The CDR3 nucleotides are TGTGCCAGCAGCGATACACCCCAAGGGCCAGGAACATATGGCTACACCTTC. It translates to CASSDTPQGPGTYGYTF.